This TCR beta chain was captured by sequencing in a study of vaccination effects on CD4 cells after COVID-19. Under the ViraFEST assay, PBMC were stimulated with viral peptide pools so that antigen-specific CD4+ T cells expanded. Sequencing was performed afterwards. Cells that had been cultured for 10 days were the source of isolated CD4+ T cells. Participants completed two doses of the BNT162b2 or mRNA-1273 vaccine. As for this clone: Antigen: not known.

Looked up from germline, CDR1 is MRHNA and CDR2 is SNTAGT. The CDR3 runs to 14 residues. The V segment lost 6 bases and the J segment 6 bases; nucleotides outside the gene matches: 8. Assay: immunoSEQ multiplex PCR; the TCRdb copy retains only in-frame clones and omits some. The table shows some 23,000 clones, with 76% occurring only once. The source was CD4+ T cells from PBMCs cultured with HCoV-229E spike peptides, collected after COVID-19 vaccination. The J gene is TRBJ2-3, the V gene TRBV6-4; TRBD2 aligns across 8 bases. This TCR derives from a human donor who received a COVID-19 vaccine. The CDR3 coding sequence is TGTGCCAGCAGCTTGGGGACTAGAAGTGATACGCAGTATTTT. Translating it yields CASSLGTRSDTQYF.